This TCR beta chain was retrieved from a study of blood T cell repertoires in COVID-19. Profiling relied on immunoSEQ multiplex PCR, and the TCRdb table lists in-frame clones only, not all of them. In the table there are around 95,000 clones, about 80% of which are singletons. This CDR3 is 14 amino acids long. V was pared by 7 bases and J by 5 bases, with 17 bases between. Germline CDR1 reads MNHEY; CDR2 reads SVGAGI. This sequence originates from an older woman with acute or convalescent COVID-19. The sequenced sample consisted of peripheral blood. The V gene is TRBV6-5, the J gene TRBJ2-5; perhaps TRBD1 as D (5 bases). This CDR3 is CASTRGSQGETQYF. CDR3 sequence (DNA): TGTGCCAGCACAAGGGGTAGCCAAGGGGAGACCCAGTACTTC.